The text below deals with one T cell receptor beta chain. Its target is not known. This CDR3 has 14 residues. The V gene lost 4 bases and the J gene lost 4 bases, with 12 bases spanning the gap. Germline CDR1 SGHKS, CDR2 YYEKEE (reference sequence). This entry belongs to a study of cytomegalovirus exposure and HLA in healthy donors. Study results and limitations: High sensitivity and specificity were reportedly achieved when the classifier diagnosed cytomegalovirus status. The study designated roughly 150 TCR beta chains cytomegalovirus-associated. Some public TCRs appeared in many individuals, while most sequences were rare. A later analysis found first-cohort TCR clusters tended to co-occur in the approximately 120 validation repertoires.

The data were produced by immunoSEQ multiplex PCR, yet TCRdb's version contains in-frame clones alone and is incomplete. The sample shows some 230,000 clones, 75% to 95% of them seen only once. The sequencing sample was made of PBMCs. This clonotype originated in a woman between 18 and 30 years old in good health and CMV-seronegative. This chain joins TRBV5-5 and TRBJ1-5; weak D call: TRBD1 (5 bases). CDR3 DNA sequence: TGTGCCAGCAGCGCCGACAGAGAAAATCAGCCCCAGCATTTT. It translates to CASSADRENQPQHF.